These 17 T cell receptor beta chains came from one sample sequenced in a study of molecular identifiers for immune sequencing clone quantification. TCRdb reprocessed the PCR reads via MiXCR and lists one record per CDR3 protein. The table includes about 320,000 distinct CDR3 sequences, about 22% detected once. Sample: naive CD8+ T cells from blood, with Jurkat cell RNA spiked in. Subset specified: FACS-sorted CD8+CD4-CCR7+CD45RA+ naive T cells. The receptors were gathered from a human donor in good health. Some libraries in this study had Jurkat cell RNA spiked in.

Only a few counts were recorded for this clonotype. Relative to the germline gene, one junction end is altered; a read error may explain this. V gene TRBV7-9 combines with J gene TRBJ1-1; the D gene is possibly TRBD1 (5 bases). Germline V gene sequence: CDR1 SEHNR, CDR2 FQNEAQ (reference sequence). CDR3 length equals 15 residues. The CDR3 sequence is CASSGWQGIGTEALF. Here the CDR3 DNA reads TGTGCCAGCAGCGGTTGGCAGGGTATCGGAACTGAAGCTCTCTTT.

This clonotype was seen at least ten times. The chain couples TRBV4-1 to TRBJ1-5; D not resolved. The CDR3 extends over 15 amino acids. The ends were cut back, 1 base at V and 4 bases at J, with 11 bases in the middle. Looked up from germline, CDR1 is MGHRA and CDR2 is YSYEKL. CDR3 sequence (DNA): TGCGCCAGCAGCCAAGGCCAGCTCGTTAATCAGCCCCAGCATTTT. This codes for CASSQGQLVNQPQHF.

This clonotype was seen more than once but under ten times. The genes are TRBV6-5 and TRBJ1-2, with 11 bases fitting TRBD1. The CDR3 loop spans 14 amino acids. Germline V gives CDR1 MNHEY, CDR2 SVGAGI. V shed 3 bases and J 7 bases; nucleotides not matched to a gene: 4. The CDR3 is CASSYKDRGLGYTF. Written as DNA, the CDR3 is TGTGCCAGCAGTTATAAGGACAGGGGGCTTGGCTACACCTTC.

This clonotype appeared a few times. The chain has TRBV5-1 and TRBJ2-1; tentative D call: TRBD2 (5 bases). The length of the CDR3 is 13 residues. Trimming left V 0 bases short and J 6 bases short, with 7 bases between. Germline CDR1 SGHRS, CDR2 YFSETQ. The CDR3 nucleotides are TGCGCCAGCAGCTTGGCTAGCTTCAATGAGCAGTTCTTC. Residues: CASSLASFNEQFF.

Remarks on this clonotype: Given a much more abundant clone one base away, this may be a read error. The CDR3 sequence: CACGGGGFSEQYF. As DNA, the CDR3 is TGTGCCTGCGGCGGGGGGGGCTTTAGCGAGCAGTACTTC. The V gene is TRBV19, the J gene TRBJ2-7, with 9 bases aligning to TRBD2. Germline V lookup: CDR1 LNHDA, CDR2 SQIVND (reference sequence). This CDR3 is built from 13 residues. The junction had 11 bases not matched to a gene; V was cut back by 11 bases and J by 6 bases.

This clonotype was detected a few times. The chain links TRBV6-2 or TRBV6-3 to TRBJ2-5; 7 positions match TRBD2. This CDR3 comprises 11 residues. The germline V gene encodes CDR1 MNHEY and CDR2 SVGEGT. V was pared by 2 bases and J by 12 bases, with 3 bases of the junction left unmatched. The CDR3, as DNA: TGTGCCAGCAGTTACGGGGCGGGAGAGTACTTC. Translated: CASSYGAGEYF.

This clonotype was detected a few times. This chain uses TRBV6-6 with TRBJ2-2, with no clear D. Germline V gives CDR1 MNHNY, CDR2 SVGAGI (reference sequence). CDR3 size: 12 residues. Deletions cut 10 bases from V and 5 bases from J, with 11 bases between. The chain's CDR3 is CAIPAGTGELFF. Written as DNA, the CDR3 is TGTGCCATACCCGCCGGGACCGGGGAGCTGTTTTTT.

The chain employs TRBV30 and TRBJ2-3; D possibly corresponds to TRBD1 (6 bases). Germline CDR1 GTSNPN, CDR2 SVGIG (reference sequence). CDR3 length equals 16 residues. Trimming took off 4 bases at V and 2 bases at J, with 19 bases between the two ends. This CDR3 reads CAWIRPWGQITDTQYF. Written as DNA, the CDR3 is TGTGCCTGGATCAGACCTTGGGGGCAGATCACAGATACGCAGTATTTT.

This clonotype has a single count. This chain connects TRBV12-3 or TRBV12-4 to TRBJ1-1, with 9 bases matching TRBD1. This CDR3 is built from 15 residues. V shed 5 bases and J 5 bases; nucleotides not matched to a gene: 9. The CDR3 coding sequence is TGTGCCAGCAGTCCCGATACAGGGGGCGAGACTGAAGCTTTCTTT. This sequence encodes CASSPDTGGETEAFF.

For this clonotype: The junction differs from germline at one of its ends, possibly a read error. The chain uses TRBV9 and TRBJ1-1; 7 bases map to TRBD1. The CDR3 runs to 14 residues. Germline lookup yields CDR1 SGDLS and CDR2 YYNGEE. CDR3 sequence reads: CVSSPTGNFNEAFF. The CDR3 DNA reads TGTGTCAGCAGCCCGACAGGGAACTTTAATGAAGCTTTCTTT.

This chain uses TRBV12-5 with TRBJ2-7, with TRBD1 identical over 8 bases. The V gene end was trimmed by 1 base and the J gene end by 6 bases; junction bases not matched to a gene: 2. Per germline, CDR1 LGHNT and CDR2 FRNRAP. The CDR3 runs to 13 residues. The CDR3 DNA reads TGTGCTAGTGGTTTGGCGACAGGGGTCGAGCAGTACTTC. Its protein is CASGLATGVEQYF.

This clonotype turned up a few times. The gene calls are TRBV19 and TRBJ1-1; D perhaps matches TRBD1 (5 bases). The V end was cut by 6 bases, the J end by 4 bases, with 18 bases between. The germline V gene encodes CDR1 LNHDA and CDR2 SQIVND (reference sequence). The CDR3 extends over 15 amino acids. The CDR3: CASSPGGTVFTEAFF. The CDR3 DNA sequence: TGTGCCAGTAGCCCCGGAGGGACCGTCTTCACTGAAGCTTTCTTT.

The V and J genes are TRBV30 and TRBJ1-5; D is perhaps TRBD1 (6 bases). CDR3 length: 14 residues. Germline V CDR1 and CDR2: GTSNPN, SVGIG (reference sequence). Trimming took off 4 bases at V and 6 bases at J, with 16 bases between the two ends. CDR3 nucleotides: TGTGCCTGGACCCCCATGGGGGGCGGTCAGCCCCAGCATTTT. Protein sequence: CAWTPMGGGQPQHF.

In this sample, this clonotype turned up a few times. The chain recombines TRBV4-3 with TRBJ1-2; TRBD1 matches at 7 bases. V lost 2 bases and J lost 3; bases outside the gene matches: 3. The germline V gene encodes CDR1 LGHNA and CDR2 YSLEER. The CDR3 sequence is 14 residues long. The CDR3 region has the DNA TGCGCCAGCAGCCAATACGGACAGGACTATGGCTACACCTTC. Its protein is CASSQYGQDYGYTF.

This chain uses TRBV12-3 or TRBV12-4 with TRBJ2-3; tentatively, D is TRBD1 (5 bases). The V and J ends lost 6 bases and 10 bases respectively, with 23 bases between them. The CDR3 covers 15 residues. CDR3 sequence reads: CASREVGRENGAQYF. CDR3 DNA sequence: TGTGCCAGCAGGGAAGTAGGCAGGGAAAACGGTGCGCAGTATTTT.

This clonotype was counted ten times or more. The chain joins TRBV9 to TRBJ2-3; D is uncertain. Germline CDR1 is SGDLS and CDR2 is YYNGEE. The CDR3 is 13 amino acids. Trimming left V 0 bases short and J 4 bases short, with 6 bases between. CDR3 nucleotide sequence: TGTGCCAGCAGCGTAGAGTGGTCAGATACGCAGTATTTT. Its translation is CASSVEWSDTQYF.

On this clonotype itself: Relative to the germline gene, one junction end is altered; a read error may explain this. The chain joins TRBV2 to TRBJ1-1; a possible D gene is TRBD1 (5 bases). Germline assignment: CDR1 SNHLY and CDR2 FYNNEI. The CDR3 has 16 amino acids. The CDR3 protein is CASSEVGAGEYTEAFF. The CDR3, as DNA: TGTGCCAGCAGCGAAGTTGGGGCTGGCGAGTACACTGAAGCTTTCTTT.